This entry lists 15 T cell receptor beta chains sequenced from one sample in a study of T-cell memory formation after mild COVID-19. TCRdb ran MiXCR on the 5' RACE reads and lists one entry per CDR3 protein. The data show hundreds of thousands of distinct CDR3 sequences, 15% seen once. Input material: PBMCs or a T cell subset sorted from them (not recorded which). The receptors shown here come from a young man who had mild COVID-19 (a few samples of this study predate the infection). Cell type and time point are not known.

This clonotype has more than one count but fewer than ten. V usage is TRBV27 and J usage is TRBJ2-7; the D is unclear. Germline V lookup: CDR1 MNHEY, CDR2 SMNVEV (reference sequence). The CDR3 totals 12 residues. V shed 5 bases and J shed 4 bases, with 9 bases lying between them. CDR3 sequence reads: CASSPIGYEQYF. CDR3 nucleotides: TGTGCCAGCAGTCCCATTGGATACGAGCAGTACTTC.

The chain couples TRBV27 to TRBJ1-2; D is perhaps TRBD1 (6 bases). CDR1 MNHEY and CDR2 SMNVEV come from the germline V gene (reference sequence). The ends were cut back, 3 bases at V and 2 bases at J, with 13 bases in the middle. CDR3 size: 15 residues. The CDR3, as DNA: TGTGCCAGCAGTTTTTCGGGGGCAGGGAACTATGGCTACACCTTC. This translates into CASSFSGAGNYGYTF.

In its sample, this clonotype was seen a few times. The V and J genes are TRBV5-4 and TRBJ2-5; no clear D. Germline V gene lookup returns CDR1 SGHNT and CDR2 YYREEE (reference sequence). The CDR3 totals 15 residues. Trimming took off 3 bases at V and 2 bases at J, with 14 bases between the two ends. CDR3 in DNA: TGTGCCAGCAGCTCCGGCCCGGTTTCGCAAGAGACCCAGTACTTC. Its protein product is CASSSGPVSQETQYF.

The sample holds a few counts of this clonotype. The chain joins TRBV2 to TRBJ2-7; 8 bases map to TRBD1. With 6 bases clipped from V and 6 bases from J, the junction kept 7 bases outside the gene matches. Germline V gene lookup returns CDR1 SNHLY and CDR2 FYNNEI. This CDR3 spans 13 amino acids. The DNA for the CDR3 is TGTGCCAGCAGCGCTGGACAGGGACTCGAGCAGTACTTC. Translation: CASSAGQGLEQYF.

The CDR3 nucleotides read TGTGCCAGCTCAACGGGGACAGGGCCGGGAGAAAAACTGTTTTTT. It is translated as CASSTGTGPGEKLFF. J is TRBJ1-4 and V is TRBV18; TRBD1 aligns across 9 bases. Losses at the gene ends were 5 bases for V and 8 bases for J; bases not matched to a gene: 9. The CDR3 is 15 residues long. Per germline, CDR1 KGHSH and CDR2 LQKENI.

The V gene is TRBV3-1, the J gene TRBJ2-1; unclear D gene. V dropped 1 base and J dropped 1 base, with 8 bases sitting between them. This CDR3 region has 15 residues. Germline CDR1 LGHDT, CDR2 YNNKEL (reference sequence). The chain's CDR3 is CASSQVTGSYNEQFF. The CDR3 DNA is TGTGCCAGCAGCCAAGTTACGGGTTCCTACAATGAGCAGTTCTTC.

This clonotype was recorded a few times. This rearrangement joins TRBV6-2 or TRBV6-3 to TRBJ2-1; 9 nucleotides line up with TRBD2. Germline loops: CDR1 MNHEY, CDR2 SVGEGT. CDR3 length: 15 amino acids. V lost 7 bases, J lost 6 bases, and 10 bases stayed unmatched. The CDR3 spells CASTDGAGGPNEQFF. CDR3 DNA: TGTGCCAGCACCGACGGGGCGGGGGGGCCCAATGAGCAGTTCTTC.

This clonotype was seen a handful of times. The V gene is TRBV27, the J gene TRBJ2-2; TRBD1 aligns across 7 bases. The V segment lost 6 bases and the J segment 2 bases; nucleotides outside the gene matches: 6. The CDR3 sequence is 15 residues long. The germline V gene encodes CDR1 MNHEY and CDR2 SMNVEV (reference sequence). The CDR3 region is CASSSRQGNTGELFF. The CDR3 coding sequence is TGTGCCAGCAGCTCCCGACAGGGTAACACCGGGGAGCTGTTTTTT.

The chain combines TRBV6-5 with TRBJ1-1; D perhaps matches TRBD1 (6 bases). Germline V gives CDR1 MNHEY, CDR2 SVGAGI. This CDR3 spans 15 amino acids. V shed 6 bases and J shed 5 bases, with 19 bases lying between them. The CDR3 DNA reads TGTGCCAGCAGCAACAGGGCCCTGATACGAACTGAAGCTTTCTTT. Protein sequence: CASSNRALIRTEAFF.

There are a few counts of this clonotype. The chain carries TRBV5-1 and TRBJ1-2, with 11 bases identical to TRBD1. V lost 6 bases and J lost 8; bases outside the gene matches: 3. The V gene's germline CDR1 is SGHRS and CDR2 YFSETQ. The CDR3 is made up of 12 amino acids. CDR3 residues: CASTGQGDGYTF. Written as DNA, the CDR3 is TGCGCCAGCACGGGACAGGGGGACGGCTACACCTTC.

The chain uses TRBV20-1 and TRBJ1-1, with D hard to call. The germline gives CDR1 DFQATT, CDR2 SNEGSKA (reference sequence). The CDR3 sequence is 14 residues long. Between the trimmed V and J ends, which lost 0 bases and 7 bases, there was a span of 15 bases. The CDR3 loop is CSAREADEKGEAFF. DNA for the CDR3: TGCAGTGCTAGAGAGGCCGATGAGAAGGGTGAAGCTTTCTTT.

In its sample, this clonotype was seen a few times. The chain carries TRBV20-1 and TRBJ2-1; weak D call: TRBD1 (6 bases). Germline assignment: CDR1 DFQATT and CDR2 SNEGSKA (reference sequence). The CDR3 sequence is 12 residues long. Between the trimmed V and J ends, which lost 3 bases and 8 bases, there was a span of 11 bases. In nucleotides, the CDR3 is TGCAGTGCTAGTGTCAGGGGCCATGAGCAGTTCTTC. As protein: CSASVRGHEQFF.

The chain links TRBV20-1 to TRBJ2-7; D call uncertain. Germline V CDR1 and CDR2: DFQATT, SNEGSKA (reference sequence). The CDR3 sequence is 14 residues long. V lost 0 bases, J lost 0 bases, and 9 bases lay in between. The CDR3 DNA is TGCAGTGCTAGAGAGCCGGGCAGCTCCTACGAGCAGTACGTC. This translates into CSAREPGSSYEQYV.

This clonotype was observed a few times. The V gene is TRBV12-3 or TRBV12-4, the J gene TRBJ2-5; no clear D gene. The CDR3 runs 13 residues. The V gene lost 9 bases and the J gene lost 4 bases, with 15 bases spanning the gap. The CDR3 sequence: CASGWVVGETQYF. In DNA form, the CDR3 reads TGTGCCAGTGGTTGGGTTGTCGGAGAGACCCAGTACTTC.

This chain links TRBV6-2 or TRBV6-3 with TRBJ1-5, with 8 bases identical to TRBD1. V dropped 5 bases and J dropped 3; count of bases not matched to a gene: 3. Germline V gives CDR1 MNHEY, CDR2 SVGEGT. CDR3 length: 14 residues. The CDR3 protein is CASSADRDNQPQHF. The CDR3 DNA sequence: TGTGCCAGCAGTGCGGACAGGGACAATCAGCCCCAGCATTTT.